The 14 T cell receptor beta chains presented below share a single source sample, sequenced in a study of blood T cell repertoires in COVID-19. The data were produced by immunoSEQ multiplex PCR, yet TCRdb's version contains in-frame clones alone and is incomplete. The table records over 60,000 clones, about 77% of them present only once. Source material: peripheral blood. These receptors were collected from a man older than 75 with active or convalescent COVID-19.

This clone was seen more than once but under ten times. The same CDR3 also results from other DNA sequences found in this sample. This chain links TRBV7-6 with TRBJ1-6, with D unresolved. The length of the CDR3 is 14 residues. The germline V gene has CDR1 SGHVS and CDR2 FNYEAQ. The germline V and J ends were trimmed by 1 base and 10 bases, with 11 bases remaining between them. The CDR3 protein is CASSLDSINSPLHF. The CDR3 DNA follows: TGTGCCAGCAGCTTAGACAGTATTAACTCACCCCTCCACTTT. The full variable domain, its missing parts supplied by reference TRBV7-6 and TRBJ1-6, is GAGVSQSPRYKVTKRGQDVALRCDPISGHVSLYWYRQALGQGPEFLTYFNYEAQQDKSGLPNDRFSAERPEGSISTLTIQRTEQRDSAMYRCASSLDSINSPLHFGNGTRLTVT.

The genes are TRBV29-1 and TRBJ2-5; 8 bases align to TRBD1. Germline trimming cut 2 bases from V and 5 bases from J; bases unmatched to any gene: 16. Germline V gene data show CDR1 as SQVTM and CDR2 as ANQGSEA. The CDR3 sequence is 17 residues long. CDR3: CSVELSFGTGAVETQYF. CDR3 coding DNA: TGCAGCGTTGAACTCAGCTTCGGGACAGGTGCTGTGGAGACCCAGTACTTC.

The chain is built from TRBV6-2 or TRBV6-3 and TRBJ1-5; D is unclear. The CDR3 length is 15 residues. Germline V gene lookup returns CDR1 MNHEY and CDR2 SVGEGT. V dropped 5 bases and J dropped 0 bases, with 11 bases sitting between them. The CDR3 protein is CASSTGLDSNQPQHF. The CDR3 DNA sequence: TGTGCCAGCAGTACCGGACTTGATAGCAATCAGCCCCAGCATTTT.

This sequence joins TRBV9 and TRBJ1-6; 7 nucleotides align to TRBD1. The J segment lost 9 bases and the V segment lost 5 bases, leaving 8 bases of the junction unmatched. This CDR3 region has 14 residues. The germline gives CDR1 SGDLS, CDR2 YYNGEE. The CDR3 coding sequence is TGTGCCAGCAGTCCCGGGCAGGGGGGTTCACCCCTCCACTTT. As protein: CASSPGQGGSPLHF.

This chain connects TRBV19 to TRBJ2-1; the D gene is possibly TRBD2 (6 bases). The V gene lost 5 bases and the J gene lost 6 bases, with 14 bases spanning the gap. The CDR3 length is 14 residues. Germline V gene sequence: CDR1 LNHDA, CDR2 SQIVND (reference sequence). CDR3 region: CASSSWDSINEQFF. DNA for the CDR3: TGTGCCAGTAGTTCGTGGGACTCGATCAATGAGCAGTTCTTC.

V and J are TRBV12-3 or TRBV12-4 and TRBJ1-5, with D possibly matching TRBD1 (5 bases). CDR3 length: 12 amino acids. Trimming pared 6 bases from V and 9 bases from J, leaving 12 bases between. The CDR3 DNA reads TGTGCCAGCAGCTCCTGGGGCCGGCCCCAGCATTTT. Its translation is CASSSWGRPQHF.

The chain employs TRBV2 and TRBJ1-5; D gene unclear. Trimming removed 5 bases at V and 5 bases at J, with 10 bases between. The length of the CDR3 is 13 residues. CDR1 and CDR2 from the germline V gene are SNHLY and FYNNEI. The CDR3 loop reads CASSLEGYQPQHF. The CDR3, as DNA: TGTGCCAGCAGTTTGGAGGGATATCAGCCCCAGCATTTT. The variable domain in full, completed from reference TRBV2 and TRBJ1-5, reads EPEVTQTPSHQVTQMGQEVILRCVPISNHLYFYWYRQILGQKVEFLVSFYNNEISEKSEIFDDQFSVERPDGSNFTLKIRSTKLEDSAMYFCASSLEGYQPQHFGDGTRLSIL.

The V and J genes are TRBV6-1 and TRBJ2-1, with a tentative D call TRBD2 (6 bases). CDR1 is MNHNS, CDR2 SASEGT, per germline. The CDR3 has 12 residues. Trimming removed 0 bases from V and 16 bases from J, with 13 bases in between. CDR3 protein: CASSEASGRRFF. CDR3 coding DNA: TGTGCCAGCAGTGAAGCGTCGGGGAGGCGCTTCTTC.

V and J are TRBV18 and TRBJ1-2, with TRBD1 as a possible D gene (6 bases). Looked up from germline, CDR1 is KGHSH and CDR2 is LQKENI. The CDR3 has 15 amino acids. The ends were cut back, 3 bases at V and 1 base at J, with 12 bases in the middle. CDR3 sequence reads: CASSPYREGNYGYTF. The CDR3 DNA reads TGTGCCAGCTCACCCTACAGGGAGGGTAACTATGGCTACACCTTC.

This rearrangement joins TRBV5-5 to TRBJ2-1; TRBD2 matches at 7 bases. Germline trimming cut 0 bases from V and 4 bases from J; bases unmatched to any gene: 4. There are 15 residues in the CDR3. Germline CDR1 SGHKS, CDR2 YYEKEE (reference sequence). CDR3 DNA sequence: TGTGCCAGCAGCTTGGGTCTAGCGGATTACAATGAGCAGTTCTTC. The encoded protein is CASSLGLADYNEQFF.

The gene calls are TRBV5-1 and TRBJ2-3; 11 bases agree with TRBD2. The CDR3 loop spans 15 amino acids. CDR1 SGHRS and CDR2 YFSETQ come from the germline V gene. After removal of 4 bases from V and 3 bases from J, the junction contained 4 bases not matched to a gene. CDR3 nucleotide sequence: TGCGCCAGCAGCGACGGGACTAGCGGAACAGATACGCAGTATTTT. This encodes CASSDGTSGTDTQYF.

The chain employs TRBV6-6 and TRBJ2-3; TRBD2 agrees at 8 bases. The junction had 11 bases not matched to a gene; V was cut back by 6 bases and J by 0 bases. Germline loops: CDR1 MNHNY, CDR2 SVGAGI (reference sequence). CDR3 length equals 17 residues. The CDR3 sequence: CASRRNRGGLSTDTQYF. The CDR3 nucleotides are TGTGCCAGCAGGCGAAATCGGGGGGGCCTCAGCACAGATACGCAGTATTTT.

CDR3 bases: TGTGCCAGCAGCCTTCCGACTTTTTACAATGAGCAGTTCTTC. This codes for CASSLPTFYNEQFF. The chain has TRBV14 and TRBJ2-1; D is unclear. V was clipped by 4 bases and J by 4 bases, with 11 bases between them. Germline CDR1 is SGHDN and CDR2 is FVKESK. This CDR3 region has 14 residues.

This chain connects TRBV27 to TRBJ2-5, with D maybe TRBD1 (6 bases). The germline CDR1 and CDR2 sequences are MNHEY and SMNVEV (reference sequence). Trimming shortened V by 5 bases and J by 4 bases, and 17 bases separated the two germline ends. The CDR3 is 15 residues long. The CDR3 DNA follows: TGTGCCAGCAGTCCCCGTAAACAGGGAGTAGAGACCCAGTACTTC. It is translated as CASSPRKQGVETQYF.